The 9 T cell receptor beta chains below were found in one sample sequenced in a study of neoadjuvant nivolumab and ipilimumab in lung cancer. This table comes from immunoSEQ multiplex PCR, and its TCRdb copy is limited to in-frame clones, with some not included. The top ten hold approximately 3.7% of the sample, which has 44,000 or so clones, more than 85% seen once. Specimen: blood, collected before neoadjuvant nivolumab, alone or with ipilimumab. These receptors were collected from an adult with non-small cell lung cancer. Some clones in this sample may be carry-over from other donors' samples.

The chain has TRBV5-1 and TRBJ2-1, with D unresolved. There are 13 residues in the CDR3. Germline V gives CDR1 SGHRS, CDR2 YFSETQ. V lost 6 bases and J 3 bases, leaving 10 bases between the germline ends. DNA for the CDR3: TGCGCCAGCAAGACCGTCGGCTACAATGAGCAGTTCTTC. Its protein product is CASKTVGYNEQFF. The variable domain in full, with the rest retrieved from reference TRBV5-1 and TRBJ2-1, is KAGVTQTPRYLIKTRGQQVTLSCSPISGHRSVSWYQQTPGQGLQFLFEYFSETQRNKGNFPGRFSGRQFSNSRSEMNVSTLELGDSALYLCASKTVGYNEQFFGPGTRLTVL.

The gene calls are TRBV29-1 and TRBJ1-1; tentatively, D is TRBD1 (5 bases). CDR1 and CDR2 from the germline V gene are SQVTM and ANQGSEA. Trimming left V 4 bases short and J 7 bases short, with 10 bases between. The CDR3 spans 11 residues. The CDR3: CSVGGMSEAFF. The CDR3 nucleotides are TGCAGCGTTGGGGGGATGAGTGAAGCTTTCTTT.

This chain connects TRBV6-5 to TRBJ1-2, with 7 bases lining up with TRBD1. The germline gives CDR1 MNHEY, CDR2 SVGAGI. The CDR3 runs 14 residues. Trimming at V came to 7 bases and at J to 8 bases, leaving 13 bases not matched to a gene. The DNA of the CDR3 is TGTGCCAGCAAGGCAGGGGGTAACCCTAGGGGCTACACCTTC. It translates to CASKAGGNPRGYTF.

This rearrangement joins TRBV28 to TRBJ2-7, with 8 bases matching TRBD1. This CDR3 region has 14 residues. V trimming: 4 bases; J trimming: 2 bases; junction bases outside the gene matches: 4. Per the germline V gene, CDR1 is MDHEN and CDR2 is SYDVKM. The CDR3 protein is CASSSSGGTYEQYF. The CDR3 DNA reads TGTGCCAGCAGTTCATCAGGGGGCACCTACGAGCAGTACTTC.

The chain carries TRBV19 and TRBJ2-2; D is uncertain. V lost 4 bases and J lost 1, with 7 bases in between. This CDR3 has 14 residues. CDR1 and CDR2 from the germline V gene are LNHDA and SQIVND (reference sequence). CDR3 sequence reads: CASSNWWNTGELFF. The CDR3 DNA follows: TGTGCCAGTAGTAACTGGTGGAACACCGGGGAGCTGTTTTTT. Filled out from reference TRBV19 and TRBJ2-2, the complete variable domain reads DGGITQSPKYLFRKEGQNVTLSCEQNLNHDAMYWYRQDPGQGLRLIYYSQIVNDFQKGDIAEGYSVSREKKESFPLTVTSAQKNPTAFYLCASSNWWNTGELFFGEGSRLTVL.

This chain links TRBV27 with TRBJ2-1; a possible D gene is TRBD2 (6 bases). The germline V gene has CDR1 MNHEY and CDR2 SMNVEV (reference sequence). The CDR3 consists of 13 residues. V shed 4 bases and J shed 9 bases, with 13 bases lying between them. Here the CDR3 DNA reads TGTGCCAGCAGTTCCGCCGGGACTTCTGAGCAGTTCTTC. It codes for CASSSAGTSEQFF.

The CDR3 DNA reads as TGTGCCAGCAGTGACGGGACTAGCGCCGGGGAGCTGTTTTTT. This gives the protein CASSDGTSAGELFF. The chain joins TRBV6-4 to TRBJ2-2, with 10 bases that match TRBD2. The germline V gene encodes CDR1 MRHNA and CDR2 SNTAGT. J lost 6 bases, V lost 2 bases, and 0 bases had no gene match. The CDR3 is made up of 14 amino acids.

The chain is built from TRBV11-3 and TRBJ2-7; D is tentatively TRBD1 or TRBD2 (5 bases each). V was pared by 1 base and J by 5 bases, with 12 bases between. CDR3 size: 14 residues. From germline, CDR1 is SGHNT and CDR2 YENEEA. The CDR3 region is CASSLAGKGDEQYF. In DNA, the CDR3 is TGTGCCAGCAGCTTAGCAGGGAAGGGAGACGAGCAGTACTTC.

This chain joins TRBV13 and TRBJ1-4; 10 bases fit TRBD1. Trimming at V came to 0 bases and at J to 8 bases, leaving 9 bases not matched to a gene. This CDR3 comprises 17 residues. Germline V gene sequence: CDR1 PRHDT, CDR2 FYEKMQ (reference sequence). CDR3 in DNA: TGTGCCAGCAGCTTAGGCCATCCAGGGACAGGGGAGGAAAAACTGTTTTTT. Its translation: CASSLGHPGTGEEKLFF.